This T cell receptor (beta chain) derives from a study of control samples from healthy donors and cancer patients (dated by TCRdb to 2019 to 2021). Comment on this clone: Its antigen specificity is not known. The sample holds no much larger clone one base away, and base qualities are not on file.

From the germline V gene, CDR1 is MNHNS and CDR2 is SASEGT. For this chain, trimming is 3 bases at the V end and 2 bases at the J end, and the number of junction bases without a gene match is 17. The cysteine opens and the phenylalanine closes a CDR3 of 20 amino acids. Only CDR3 DNA is held: 60 bases, read in frame from base 1. The library was obtained by the immunoSEQ multiplex PCR assay. TCRdb limited this immuneACCESS table to in-frame rearrangements with V and J called. A share of clones is missing; checked studies link under half to unresolved V genes, and the rest is unexplained. The sample profile shows over 80,000 clones; roughly nine tenths of them were found once. The ten largest clones add up to less than 20% of the sample.

What was sequenced was blood. The receptor's source is a man aged 25 to 40 in good health. The rearrangement combines TRBV6-1 with TRBJ2-2; 8 bases in between match TRBD2. CDR3 loop: CASSDPRGGRRPRNTGELFF. The DNA is TGTGCCAGCAGTGATCCCCGGGGGGGCCGCCGACCCCGTAACACCGGGGAGCTGTTTTTT.